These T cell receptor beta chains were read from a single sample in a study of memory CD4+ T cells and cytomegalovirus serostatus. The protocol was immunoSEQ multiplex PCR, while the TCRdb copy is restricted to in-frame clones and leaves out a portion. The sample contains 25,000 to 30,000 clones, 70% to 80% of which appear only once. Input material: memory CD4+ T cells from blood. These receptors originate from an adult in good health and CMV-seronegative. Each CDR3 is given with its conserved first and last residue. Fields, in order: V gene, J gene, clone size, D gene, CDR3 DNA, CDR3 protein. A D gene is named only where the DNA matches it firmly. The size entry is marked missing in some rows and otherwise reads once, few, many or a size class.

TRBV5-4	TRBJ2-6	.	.	TGTGCCAGCAGCTTGGGAGGCTCTGGGGCCAACGTCCTGACTTTC	CASSLGGSGANVLTF
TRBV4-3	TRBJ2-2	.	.	TGCGCCAGCAGCCGATCTAGCGCCCCGAACACCGGGGAGCTGTTTTTT	CASSRSSAPNTGELFF
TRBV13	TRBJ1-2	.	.	TGTGCCAGCAGCGCTGTCTCCGGGACAACAGACTCTCCTAACTATGGCTACACCTTC	CASSAVSGTTDSPNYGYTF
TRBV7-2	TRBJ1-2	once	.	TGTGCCAGCAGGGGGCCAGCCGGCTATGGCTACACCTTC	CASRGPAGYGYTF
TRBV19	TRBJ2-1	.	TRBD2	TGTGCCAGTAGTATAAGCGGGGGGCGAAGGGATGAGCAGTTCTTC	CASSISGGRRDEQFF
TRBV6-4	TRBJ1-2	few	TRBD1	TGTGCCAGCAGCCGATCTCCGGGACAGGGGTCCTATGGCTACACCTTC	CASSRSPGQGSYGYTF
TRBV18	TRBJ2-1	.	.	TGTGCCAGCTCCGGGACGGACCTCTACAATGAGCAGTTCTTC	CASSGTDLYNEQFF
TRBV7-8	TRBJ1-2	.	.	TGTGCCAGCAGCGCGACGTCACAGGGTGCCTATGGCTACACCTTC	CASSATSQGAYGYTF
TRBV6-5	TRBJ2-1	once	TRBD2	TGTGCCAGCAGTTTGTTATCCGCGGGGGTCTACAATGAGCAGTTCTTC	CASSLLSAGVYNEQFF
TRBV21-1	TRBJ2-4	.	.	TGTGCCAGCAGCAAATACCGGTGGGGTGTGGACATTCAGTACTTC	CASSKYRWGVDIQYF
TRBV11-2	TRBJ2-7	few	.	TGTGCCAGCAGCTTAGGTAGACAGTACTTC	CASSLGRQYF
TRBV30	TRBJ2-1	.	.	TGTGCCTGGAGGGCCGGGCAGTCCAATGAGCAGTTCTTC	CAWRAGQSNEQFF
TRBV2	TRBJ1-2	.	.	TGTGCCAGCAGTGAAGGGGGGACCTGGGGCTATGGCTACACCTTC	CASSEGGTWGYGYTF
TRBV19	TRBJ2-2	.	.	TGTGCCACCTCGTCGAGCCGCGACAGCACCGGGGAGCTGTTTTTT	CATSSSRDSTGELFF
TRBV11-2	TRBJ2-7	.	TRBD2	TGTGCCAGCAGCTTTTCTAGCGGGAGTTACGAGCAGTACTTC	CASSFSSGSYEQYF
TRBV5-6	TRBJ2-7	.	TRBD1	TGTGCCAGCAGCGCGGGACAGGGATTTTCCTACGAGCAGTACTTC	CASSAGQGFSYEQYF
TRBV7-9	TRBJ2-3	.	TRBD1	TGTGCCAGCAGCTTAGGACAGGGGAAAGATACGCAGTATTTT	CASSLGQGKDTQYF
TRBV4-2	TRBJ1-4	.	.	TGTGCCAGCAGCCAAGATGCCGGCGGCGGCAGCCGTGCAACTAATGAAAAACTGTTTTTT	CASSQDAGGGSRATNEKLFF
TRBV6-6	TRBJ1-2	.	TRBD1	TGTGCCAGCAGGGTAGGGACAGGGGGAGGCTACACCTTC	CASRVGTGGGYTF
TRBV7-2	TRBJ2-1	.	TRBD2	TGTGCCAGCAGCTTAGGGGGGACTAGCGGGAGCGACAATGAGCAGTTCTTC	CASSLGGTSGSDNEQFF
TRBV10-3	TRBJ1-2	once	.	TGTGCATCAGGGGCTCAGGGGTATGGCTACACCTTC	CASGAQGYGYTF
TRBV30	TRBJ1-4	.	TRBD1	TGTGCCTGGGGGGGACAGGGGTATGAAAAACTGTTTTTT	CAWGGQGYEKLFF
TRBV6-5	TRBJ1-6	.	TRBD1	TGTGCCAGCACTCCGGGACAGGGAAGTTCACCCCTCCACTTT	CASTPGQGSSPLHF
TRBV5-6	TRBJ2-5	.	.	TGTGCCAGCAGCTTGGCAGGGAACATGAAAGAGACCCAGTACTTC	CASSLAGNMKETQYF